The clone carrying this T cell receptor (beta chain) was picked up a small number of times. Its antigen remains unknown. One end of the junction varies from germline; a read error may be responsible. CDR3 length: 14 residues. Germline V gene lookup returns CDR1 SGDLS and CDR2 YYNGEE. These data originate in a study of T-cell memory formation after mild COVID-19. TCRdb fed the 5' RACE reads into MiXCR, producing one record per CDR3 protein. The table records 110,000 to 150,000 distinct CDR3 sequences, around 25% of them present only once. Study observations and caveats: Certain responding clones were present in pre-infection memory, suggesting participation of cross-reactive memory. Clones that got smaller from day 15 to 85 had even CD4/CD8, while clones growing later tipped toward CD4+.

This chain uses TRBV9 with TRBJ1-2; D is undetermined. Sequencing was performed on PBMCs or a T cell subset sorted from them (not recorded which). This TCR was sampled from an adult woman who had mild COVID-19 (a few samples of this study predate the infection). Cell type and time point are not known. The CDR3 region is CASSVGQTSYGYTF. The CDR3 DNA sequence: TGTGCCAGCAGTGTAGGGCAGACAAGCTATGGCTACACCTTC.